Detailed here is one T cell receptor (beta chain). The antigen remains undetermined. These data belong to a study of blood T cells in healthy people across ages. About the study: Template switching captured about one barcoded beta molecule per two T cells. Study-wide results and caveats: Getting older went along with TCR beta diversity per million T cells dropping roughly linearly.

Germline-derived CDR1 and CDR2 are SGHRS and YFSETQ. This CDR3 has 15 amino acids. Trimming took off 5 bases at V and 2 bases at J, with 13 bases between the two ends. Donation came from healthy Caucasian individuals in Russia who were aged roughly 6 to 95. The authors ran a second PCR of roughly 6 to 11 cycles using a sample-barcoded 5' primer and a J-beta primer mix. TCRdb recomputed calls from the 5' RACE reads with MiXCR, one row per CDR3 protein. Among over a million distinct CDR3 sequences listed, roughly 40% were seen once. V gene TRBV5-1 combines with J gene TRBJ2-2; D remains ambiguous. Sequenced material: blood. The TCR sequence derives from a woman younger than 30 in good health. The CDR3 nucleotides are TGCGCCAGCAGGGCCCCAGGCGGTAACACCGGGGAGCTGTTTTTT. As protein: CASRAPGGNTGELFF.